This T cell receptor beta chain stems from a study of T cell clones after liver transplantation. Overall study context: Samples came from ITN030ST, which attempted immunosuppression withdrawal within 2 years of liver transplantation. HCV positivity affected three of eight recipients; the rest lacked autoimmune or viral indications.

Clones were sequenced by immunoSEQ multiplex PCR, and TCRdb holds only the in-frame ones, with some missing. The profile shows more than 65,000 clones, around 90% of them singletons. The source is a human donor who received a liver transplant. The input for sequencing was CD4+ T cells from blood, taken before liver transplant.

The CDR3 sequence: CASSTPQETQYF. CDR3 bases: TGTGCCAGTAGTACTCCCCAAGAGACCCAGTACTTC. The gene calls are TRBV19 and TRBJ2-5; D remains ambiguous. This CDR3 has 12 amino acids. V dropped 4 bases and J dropped 1 base, with 4 bases sitting between them. Germline V gene lookup returns CDR1 LNHDA and CDR2 SQIVND (reference sequence).